The T cell receptor beta chain under discussion was sequenced for a study of blood T cell repertoires in COVID-19. The data were produced by immunoSEQ multiplex PCR, yet TCRdb's version contains in-frame clones alone and is incomplete. Of some 170,000 clones listed, approximately 84% were seen once; the top ten hold around 1.3%. This CDR3 is built from 14 residues. Germline assignment: CDR1 LNHDA and CDR2 SQIVND (reference sequence). Trimming cost V 7 bases and J 3 bases, with 13 bases left between them. J is TRBJ1-5 and V is TRBV19; the D is unclear. The source is a human donor with acute COVID-19. The donor label of this sample is uncertain. Sequencing was carried out using PBMCs or T cells enriched from blood (not recorded which). CDR3 amino acids: CASTGTANNQPQHF. The CDR3 DNA reads as TGTGCCAGTACTGGAACAGCTAACAATCAGCCCCAGCATTTT. The full variable domain, rest sourced from reference TRBV19 and TRBJ1-5, is DGGITQSPKYLFRKEGQNVTLSCEQNLNHDAMYWYRQDPGQGLRLIYYSQIVNDFQKGDIAEGYSVSREKKESFPLTVTSAQKNPTAFYLCASTGTANNQPQHFGDGTRLSIL.